This T cell receptor (beta chain) is from a study of cytomegalovirus exposure and HLA in healthy donors. V was pared by 4 bases and J by 3 bases, with 12 bases of the junction left unmatched. Germline assignment: CDR1 SGHRS and CDR2 YFSETQ. This CDR3 has 16 residues. Use of 60 Vbeta and 13 Jbeta primers characterized the PCR. Profiling relied on immunoSEQ multiplex PCR, and the TCRdb table lists in-frame clones only, not all of them. Among 100,000 or so clones, 84% were seen once, and the ten largest hold 1.2%. The TCR comes from a woman aged 18-35 years in good health and CMV-seronegative. The chain employs TRBV5-1 and TRBJ1-1; 7 bases align to TRBD1. Sequencing was carried out using PBMCs. The CDR3 sequence is CASSPRGQWEYTEAFF. CDR3 DNA sequence: TGCGCCAGCAGCCCGCGGGGACAGTGGGAGTACACTGAAGCTTTCTTT.